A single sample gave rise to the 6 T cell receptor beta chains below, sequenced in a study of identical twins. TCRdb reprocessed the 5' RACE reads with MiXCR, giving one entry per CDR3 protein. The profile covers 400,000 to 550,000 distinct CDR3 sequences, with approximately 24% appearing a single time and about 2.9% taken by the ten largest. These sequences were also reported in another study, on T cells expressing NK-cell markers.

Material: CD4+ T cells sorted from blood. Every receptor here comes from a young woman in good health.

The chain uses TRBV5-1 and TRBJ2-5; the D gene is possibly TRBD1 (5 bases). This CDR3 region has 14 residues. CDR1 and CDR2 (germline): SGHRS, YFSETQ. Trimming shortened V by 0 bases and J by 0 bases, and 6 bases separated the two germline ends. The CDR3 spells CASSLGQNQETQYF. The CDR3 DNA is TGCGCCAGCAGCTTGGGACAGAACCAAGAGACCCAGTACTTC.

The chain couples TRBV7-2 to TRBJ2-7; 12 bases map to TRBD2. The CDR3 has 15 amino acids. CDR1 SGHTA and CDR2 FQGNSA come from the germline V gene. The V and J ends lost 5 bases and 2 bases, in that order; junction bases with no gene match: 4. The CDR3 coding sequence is TGTGCCAGCAGCATCAGGACTAGCGGGACCTACGAGCAGTACTTC. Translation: CASSIRTSGTYEQYF.

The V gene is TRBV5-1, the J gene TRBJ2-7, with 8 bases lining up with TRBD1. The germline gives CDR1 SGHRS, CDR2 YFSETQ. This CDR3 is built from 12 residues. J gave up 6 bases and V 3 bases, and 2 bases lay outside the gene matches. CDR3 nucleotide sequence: TGCGCCAGCAGCTCGACAGGGGTCGAGCAGTACTTC. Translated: CASSSTGVEQYF.

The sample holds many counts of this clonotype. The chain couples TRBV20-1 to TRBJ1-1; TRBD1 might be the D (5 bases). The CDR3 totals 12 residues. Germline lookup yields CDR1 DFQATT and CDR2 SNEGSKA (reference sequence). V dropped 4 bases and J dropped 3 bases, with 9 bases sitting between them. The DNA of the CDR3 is TGCAGTGCTATGGGGGTTTACACTGAAGCTTTCTTT. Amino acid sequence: CSAMGVYTEAFF.

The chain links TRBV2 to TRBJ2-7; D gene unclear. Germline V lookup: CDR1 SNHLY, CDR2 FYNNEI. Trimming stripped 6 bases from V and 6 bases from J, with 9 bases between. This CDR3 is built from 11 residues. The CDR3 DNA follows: TGTGCCAGCAGCAGAATATCCGAGCAGTACTTC. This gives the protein CASSRISEQYF.

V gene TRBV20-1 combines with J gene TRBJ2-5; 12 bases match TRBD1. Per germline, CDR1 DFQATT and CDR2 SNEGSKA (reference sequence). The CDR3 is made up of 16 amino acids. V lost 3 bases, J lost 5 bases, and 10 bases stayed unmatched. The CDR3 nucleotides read TGCAGTGCTAGGGGGACAGGGGGCCTGACGGTGGAGACCCAGTACTTC. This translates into CSARGTGGLTVETQYF.